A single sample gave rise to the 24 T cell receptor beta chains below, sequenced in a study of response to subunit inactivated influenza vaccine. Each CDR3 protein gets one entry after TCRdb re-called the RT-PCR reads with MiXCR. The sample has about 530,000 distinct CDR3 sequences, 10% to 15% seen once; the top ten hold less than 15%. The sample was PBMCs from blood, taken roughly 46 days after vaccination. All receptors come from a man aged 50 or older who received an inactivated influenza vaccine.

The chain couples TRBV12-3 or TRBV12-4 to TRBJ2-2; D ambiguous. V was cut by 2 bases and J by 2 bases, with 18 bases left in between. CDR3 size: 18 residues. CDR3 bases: TGTGCCAGCAGTTTAAGCCCGGTTTTCTCGGAAAACACCGGGGAGCTGTTTTTT. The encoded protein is CASSLSPVFSENTGELFF.

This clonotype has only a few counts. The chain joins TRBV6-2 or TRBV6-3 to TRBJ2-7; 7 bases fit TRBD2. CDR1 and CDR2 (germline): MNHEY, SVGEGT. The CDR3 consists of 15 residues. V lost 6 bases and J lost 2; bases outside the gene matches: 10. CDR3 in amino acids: CASRPTSVNPYEQYF. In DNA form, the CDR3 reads TGTGCCAGCAGACCAACTAGCGTAAATCCCTACGAGCAGTACTTC.

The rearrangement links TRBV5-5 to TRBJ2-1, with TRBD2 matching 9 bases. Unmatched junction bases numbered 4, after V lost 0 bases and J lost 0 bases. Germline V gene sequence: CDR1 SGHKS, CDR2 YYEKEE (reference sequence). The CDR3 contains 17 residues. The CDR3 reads CASSLGLADRSYNEQFF. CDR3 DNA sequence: TGTGCCAGCAGCTTGGGACTAGCGGATCGCTCCTACAATGAGCAGTTCTTC.

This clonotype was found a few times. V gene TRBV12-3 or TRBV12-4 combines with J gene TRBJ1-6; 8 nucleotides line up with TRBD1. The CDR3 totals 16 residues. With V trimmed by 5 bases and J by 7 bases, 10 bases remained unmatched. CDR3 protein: CASSRDGQGNNSPLHF. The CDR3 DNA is TGTGCCAGCAGTCGAGACGGACAGGGAAACAATTCACCCCTCCACTTT.

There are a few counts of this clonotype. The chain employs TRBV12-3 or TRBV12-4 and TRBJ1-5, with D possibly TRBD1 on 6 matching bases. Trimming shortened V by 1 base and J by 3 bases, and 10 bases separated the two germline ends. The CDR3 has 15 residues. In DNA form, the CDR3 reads TGTGCCAGCAGTTTAGGGGGGGGCTTCAATCAGCCCCAGCATTTT. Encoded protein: CASSLGGGFNQPQHF.

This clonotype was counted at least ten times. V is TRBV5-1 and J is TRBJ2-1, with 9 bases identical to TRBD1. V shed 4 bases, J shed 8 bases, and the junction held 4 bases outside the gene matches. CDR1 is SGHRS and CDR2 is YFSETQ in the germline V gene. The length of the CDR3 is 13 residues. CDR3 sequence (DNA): TGCGCCAGCAGCGTTACAGGGGGCGATGAGCAGTTCTTC. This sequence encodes CASSVTGGDEQFF.

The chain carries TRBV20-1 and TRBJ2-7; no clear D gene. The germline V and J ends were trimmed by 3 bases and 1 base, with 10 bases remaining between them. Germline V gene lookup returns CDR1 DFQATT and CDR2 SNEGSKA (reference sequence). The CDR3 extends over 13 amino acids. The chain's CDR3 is CSASRSDSYEQYF. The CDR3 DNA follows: TGCAGTGCTAGTAGAAGCGATTCCTACGAGCAGTACTTC.

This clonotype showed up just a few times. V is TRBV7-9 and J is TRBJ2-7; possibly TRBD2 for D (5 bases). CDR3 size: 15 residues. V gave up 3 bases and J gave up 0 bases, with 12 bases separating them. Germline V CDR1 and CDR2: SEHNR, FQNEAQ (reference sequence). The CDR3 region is CASSFNPGGSYEQYF. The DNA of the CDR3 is TGTGCCAGCAGCTTTAATCCAGGAGGCTCCTACGAGCAGTACTTC.

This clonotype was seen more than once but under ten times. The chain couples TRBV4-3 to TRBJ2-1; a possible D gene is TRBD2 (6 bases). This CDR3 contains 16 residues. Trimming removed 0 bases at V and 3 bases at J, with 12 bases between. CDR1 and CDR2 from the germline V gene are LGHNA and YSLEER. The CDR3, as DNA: TGCGCCAGCAGCCAAGACTACCGGGAGCACTACAATGAGCAGTTCTTC. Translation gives CASSQDYREHYNEQFF.

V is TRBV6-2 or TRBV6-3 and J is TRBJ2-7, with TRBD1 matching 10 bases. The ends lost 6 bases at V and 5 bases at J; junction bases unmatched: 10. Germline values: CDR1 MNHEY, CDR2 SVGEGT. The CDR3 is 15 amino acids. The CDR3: CASSKRGQGDDEQYF. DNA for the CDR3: TGTGCCAGCAGCAAGAGAGGACAGGGGGATGACGAGCAGTACTTC.

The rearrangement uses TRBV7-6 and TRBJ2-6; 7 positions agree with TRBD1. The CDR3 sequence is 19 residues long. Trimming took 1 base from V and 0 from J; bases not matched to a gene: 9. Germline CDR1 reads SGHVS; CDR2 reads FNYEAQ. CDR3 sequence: CASSLEAGGRSSGANVLTF. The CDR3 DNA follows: TGTGCCAGCAGCTTAGAGGCAGGGGGTCGTTCCTCTGGGGCCAACGTCCTGACTTTC.

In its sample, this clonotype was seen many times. This chain's CDR3 is CASSLGGNTIYF. CDR3 coding DNA: TGTGCCAGCAGTTTAGGAGGAAACACCATATATTTT. This chain connects TRBV12-3 or TRBV12-4 to TRBJ1-3; D remains unclear. The CDR3 is made up of 12 amino acids. Trimming cost V 1 base and J 4 bases, with 2 bases left between them.

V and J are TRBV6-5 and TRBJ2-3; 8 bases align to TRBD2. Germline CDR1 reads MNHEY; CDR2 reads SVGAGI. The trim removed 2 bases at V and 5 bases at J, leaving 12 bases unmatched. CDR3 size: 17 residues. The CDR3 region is CASSYPLGSGALDTQYF. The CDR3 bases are TGTGCCAGCAGTTACCCGCTGGGTAGCGGGGCCCTAGATACGCAGTATTTT.

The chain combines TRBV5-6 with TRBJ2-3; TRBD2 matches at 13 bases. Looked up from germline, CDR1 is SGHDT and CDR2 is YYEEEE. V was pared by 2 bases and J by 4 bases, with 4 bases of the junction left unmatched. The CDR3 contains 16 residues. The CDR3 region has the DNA TGTGCCAGCAGCTTACGGACTAGCGGGAGAGCAGATACGCAGTATTTT. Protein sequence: CASSLRTSGRADTQYF.

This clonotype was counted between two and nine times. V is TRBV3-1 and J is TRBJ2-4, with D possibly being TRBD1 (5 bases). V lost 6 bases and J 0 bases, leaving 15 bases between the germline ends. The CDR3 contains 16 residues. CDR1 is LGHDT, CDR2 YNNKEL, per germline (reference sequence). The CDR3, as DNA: TGTGCCAGCAGTCCTGGACACTTACTAGCCAAAAACATTCAGTACTTC. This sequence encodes CASSPGHLLAKNIQYF.

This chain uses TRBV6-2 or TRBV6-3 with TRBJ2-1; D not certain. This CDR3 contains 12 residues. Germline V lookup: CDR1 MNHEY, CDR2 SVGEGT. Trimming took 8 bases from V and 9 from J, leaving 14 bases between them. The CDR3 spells CASGFTVSEQFF. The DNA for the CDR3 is TGTGCCAGCGGATTTACAGTATCTGAGCAGTTCTTC.

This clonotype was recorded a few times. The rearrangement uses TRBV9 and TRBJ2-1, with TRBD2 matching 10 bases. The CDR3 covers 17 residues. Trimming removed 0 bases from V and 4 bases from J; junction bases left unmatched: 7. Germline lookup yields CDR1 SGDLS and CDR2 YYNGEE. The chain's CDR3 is CASSVDLAGGLYNEQFF. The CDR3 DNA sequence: TGTGCCAGCAGCGTAGATTTAGCGGGAGGCCTATACAATGAGCAGTTCTTC.

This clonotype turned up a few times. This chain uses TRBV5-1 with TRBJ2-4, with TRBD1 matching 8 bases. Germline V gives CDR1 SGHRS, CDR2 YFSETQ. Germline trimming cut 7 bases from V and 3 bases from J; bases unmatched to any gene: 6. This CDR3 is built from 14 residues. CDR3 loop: CASFSGTGKNIQYF. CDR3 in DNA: TGCGCCAGCTTCTCCGGGACAGGCAAAAACATTCAGTACTTC.

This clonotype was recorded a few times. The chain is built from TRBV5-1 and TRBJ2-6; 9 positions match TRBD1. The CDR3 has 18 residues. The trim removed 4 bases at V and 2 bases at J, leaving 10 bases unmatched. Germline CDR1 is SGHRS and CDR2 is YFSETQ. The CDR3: CASSPTGTGKTGANVLTF. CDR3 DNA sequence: TGCGCCAGCAGCCCAACCGGGACAGGGAAAACTGGGGCCAACGTCCTGACTTTC. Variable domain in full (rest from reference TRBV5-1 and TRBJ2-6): KAGVTQTPRYLIKTRGQQVTLSCSPISGHRSVSWYQQTPGQGLQFLFEYFSETQRNKGNFPGRFSGRQFSNSRSEMNVSTLELGDSALYLCASSPTGTGKTGANVLTFGAGSRLTVL.

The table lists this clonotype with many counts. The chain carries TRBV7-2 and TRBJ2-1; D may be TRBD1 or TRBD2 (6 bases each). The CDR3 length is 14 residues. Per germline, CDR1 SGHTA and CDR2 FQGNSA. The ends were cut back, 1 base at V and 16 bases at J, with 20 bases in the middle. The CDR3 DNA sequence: TGTGCCAGCAGCTTAGGCCCGGGGGCCACGGTGGTATTCTTC. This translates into CASSLGPGATVVFF.

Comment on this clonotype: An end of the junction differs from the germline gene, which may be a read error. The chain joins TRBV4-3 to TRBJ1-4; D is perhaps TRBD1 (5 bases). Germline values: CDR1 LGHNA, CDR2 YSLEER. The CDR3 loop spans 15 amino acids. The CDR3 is CASSQGSGRWETLFF. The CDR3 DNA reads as TGCGCCAGCAGCCAAGGGTCAGGGCGGTGGGAAACACTGTTTTTT.

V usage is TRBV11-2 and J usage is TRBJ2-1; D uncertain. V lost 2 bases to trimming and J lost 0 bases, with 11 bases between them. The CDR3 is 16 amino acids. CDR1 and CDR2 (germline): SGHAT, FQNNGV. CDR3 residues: CASSLNPMSSYNEQFF. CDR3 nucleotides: TGTGCCAGCAGCTTAAACCCCATGAGCTCCTACAATGAGCAGTTCTTC.

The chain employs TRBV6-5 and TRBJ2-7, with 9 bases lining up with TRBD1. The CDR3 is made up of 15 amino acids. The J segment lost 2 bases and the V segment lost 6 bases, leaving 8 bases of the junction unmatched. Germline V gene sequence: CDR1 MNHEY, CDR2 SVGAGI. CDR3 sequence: CASSLSRTGAYEQYF. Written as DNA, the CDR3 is TGTGCCAGCAGCTTATCCCGGACAGGGGCCTACGAGCAGTACTTC.

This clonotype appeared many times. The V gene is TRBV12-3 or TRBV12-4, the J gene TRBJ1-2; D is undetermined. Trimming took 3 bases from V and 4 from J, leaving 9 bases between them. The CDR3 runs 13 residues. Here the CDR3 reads CASSLSSTYGYTF. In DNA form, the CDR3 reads TGTGCCAGCAGTTTGTCTTCGACCTATGGCTACACCTTC.